What follows are 21 T cell receptor beta chains derived from one specimen sequenced in a study of monozygotic twins with inflammatory bowel disease. TCRdb re-called the 5' RACE reads and gives one entry per CDR3 protein, without DNA. The record lists roughly 300,000 distinct CDR3 sequences, of which the ten most abundant hold more than 4.5%. Source material: blood. These receptors came from a human donor with ulcerative colitis or Crohn's disease, or a healthy co-twin of an affected twin (not recorded which).

The chain links TRBV30 to TRBJ2-2; the D call of TRBD2 rests on TCRdb alone, since no DNA is present to check it. CDR3 length: 16 amino acids. Looked up from germline, CDR1 is GTSNPN and CDR2 is SVGIG (reference sequence). The CDR3 sequence is CAWPPGGGGGGGELFF.

The chain joins TRBV20-1 to TRBJ2-3; the D call from TCRdb, TRBD2, cannot be confirmed without DNA. CDR1 DFQATT and CDR2 SNEGSKA come from the germline V gene (reference sequence). This CDR3 is built from 17 residues. This CDR3 reads CSANSGGPVGGTDTQYF.

The CDR3 sequence is CASSLVEGVGYTF. The chain combines TRBV7-2 with TRBJ1-2; no DNA is available, so the TRBD1 call from TCRdb remains unchecked. The germline gives CDR1 SGHTA, CDR2 FQGNSA. This CDR3 is 13 amino acids long.

The rearrangement uses TRBV18 and TRBJ2-3. Germline CDR1 KGHSH, CDR2 LQKENI. This CDR3 spans 14 amino acids. This CDR3 reads CASSPSMRTDTQYF.

The J gene is TRBJ2-1, the V gene TRBV5-5. The CDR3 has 12 residues. The germline V gene encodes CDR1 SGHKS and CDR2 YYEKEE (reference sequence). CDR3 residues: CASSGTFDEQFF. The whole variable domain, remainder taken from reference TRBV5-5 and TRBJ2-1, is DAGVTQSPTHLIKTRGQQVTLRCSPISGHKSVSWYQQVLGQGPQFIFQYYEKEERGRGNFPDRFSARQFPNYSSELNVNALLLGDSALYLCASSGTFDEQFFGPGTRLTVL.

The rearrangement uses TRBV7-8 and TRBJ2-3. Germline values: CDR1 SGHVS, CDR2 FQNEAQ. There are 15 residues in the CDR3. CDR3: CASILGDISADTQYF. The full variable domain, rest sourced from reference TRBV7-8 and TRBJ2-3, is GAGVSQSPRYKVAKRGQDVALRCDPISGHVSLFWYQQALGQGPEFLTYFQNEAQLDKSGLPSDRFFAERPEGSVSTLKIQRTQQEDSAVYLCASILGDISADTQYFGPGTRLTVL.

The V call is TRBV12-3 or TRBV12-4, the J call TRBJ1-2. This CDR3 region has 11 residues. The CDR3 protein is CASSWGYGYTF.

The chain joins TRBV6-2 or TRBV6-3 to TRBJ1-2; TCRdb's assignment of TRBD1 cannot be checked, as there is no DNA. This CDR3 comprises 13 residues. Looked up from germline, CDR1 is MNHEY and CDR2 is SVGEGT. This chain's CDR3 is CASSQQGIDGYTF.

V usage is TRBV12-3 or TRBV12-4 and J usage is TRBJ2-5; lacking DNA, the TRBD2 call made by TCRdb goes unchecked. This CDR3 region has 18 residues. The CDR3 region is CASSSDTRASGGKETQYF.

V gene TRBV29-1 combines with J gene TRBJ2-7; the D call from TCRdb, TRBD1, cannot be confirmed without DNA. The CDR3 loop spans 12 amino acids. Germline V CDR1 and CDR2: SQVTM, ANQGSEA. The CDR3 here is CSVAGTVGEQYF.

The V call is TRBV5-1, the J call TRBJ2-3. The CDR3 contains 14 residues. The V gene's germline CDR1 is SGHRS and CDR2 YFSETQ. This CDR3 is CASSLWAKPDTQYF.

The CDR3 is CASSYVAGLAKNIQYF. V gene TRBV6-5 combines with J gene TRBJ2-4; TCRdb gives TRBD2 as the D gene, but with no DNA this cannot be confirmed. The CDR3 has 16 residues. CDR1 MNHEY and CDR2 SVGAGI come from the germline V gene.

The V gene is TRBV6-2 or TRBV6-3, the J gene TRBJ1-2; absent DNA, TCRdb's TRBD1 call cannot be checked. CDR1 and CDR2 from the germline V gene are MNHEY and SVGEGT. The CDR3 covers 12 residues. The chain's CDR3 is CASSQEGRRYTF.

The chain carries TRBV18 and TRBJ2-2; lacking DNA, the TRBD1 call made by TCRdb goes unchecked. The CDR3 extends over 14 amino acids. Germline values: CDR1 KGHSH, CDR2 LQKENI. CDR3 amino acids: CASSSRTDTGELFF.

V is TRBV10-2 and J is TRBJ2-1; the D gene TCRdb calls, TRBD1, cannot be checked with no DNA. Germline values: CDR1 WSHSY, CDR2 SAAADI. The CDR3 sequence is 11 residues long. CDR3 amino acids: CASGHYNEQFF.

This chain links TRBV20-1 with TRBJ2-4; TCRdb picks TRBD1, but there is no DNA to check that call. The CDR3 contains 15 residues. In germline, CDR1 is DFQATT, CDR2 SNEGSKA (reference sequence). Here the CDR3 reads CSAPGAWMAKNIQYF.

V is TRBV3-1 and J is TRBJ2-3. CDR3 length: 15 residues. Germline lookup yields CDR1 LGHDT and CDR2 YNNKEL (reference sequence). The CDR3 protein is CASSQGKSLTDTQYF.

This chain links TRBV4-3 with TRBJ1-6; TCRdb's D gene call, TRBD1, goes unchecked for lack of DNA. The CDR3 consists of 16 residues. Per the germline V gene, CDR1 is LGHNA and CDR2 is YSLEER. The CDR3 spells CASSQAVGGLNSPLHF.

The chain links TRBV7-6 to TRBJ2-7; no DNA is available, so the TRBD1 call from TCRdb remains unchecked. The CDR3 totals 15 residues. Looked up from germline, CDR1 is SGHVS and CDR2 is FNYEAQ. This chain's CDR3 is CASSLPSGYGYEQYF.

The chain recombines TRBV5-1 with TRBJ1-6; TCRdb's assignment of TRBD1 cannot be checked, as there is no DNA. Looked up from germline, CDR1 is SGHRS and CDR2 is YFSETQ. The CDR3 covers 15 residues. CDR3 sequence: CASSLALGESSPLHF.

The chain uses TRBV29-1 and TRBJ2-5. The germline V gene encodes CDR1 SQVTM and CDR2 ANQGSEA. This CDR3 comprises 13 residues. The CDR3 is CSVSASTQETQYF.